A selection of T cell receptor beta chains follows, all from one sample in a study of T cell changes during pregnancy in multiple sclerosis. Produced via immunoSEQ multiplex PCR; TCRdb's table is partial and in-frame only. The sample holds around 40,000 clones, 90% seen once. This specimen was CD4+ T cells from peripheral blood mononuclear cells, taken in the first trimester of pregnancy. The receptor source for this set is a female donor in good health, enrolled as a control in a pregnancy study. Each CDR3 is given with its conserved first and last residue. Each record gives: J gene, clone size, V gene, D gene, CDR3 protein, CDR3 DNA. A D gene is named only where the DNA matches it firmly. The size of a clone is reported for some rows only, either as once, few or many, or as a class for expanded clones.

TRBJ1-5 . TRBV30 . CAWSLGEPQHF TGTGCCTGGAGCCTAGGGGAGCCCCAGCATTTT
TRBJ2-3 . TRBV11-3 . CASSLDGGSTDTQYF TGTGCCAGCAGCTTAGATGGCGGAAGCACAGATACGCAGTATTTT
TRBJ1-4 . TRBV27 TRBD1 CATTTQGAGVRGKLFF TGTGCCACCACAACACAGGGGGCGGGGGTCAGAGGAAAACTGTTTTTT
TRBJ1-5 . TRBV7-2 . CASSSTRGVQPQHF TGTGCCAGCAGCTCGACCCGGGGGGTCCAGCCCCAGCATTTT
TRBJ1-4 . TRBV19 TRBD1 CASSVRRTGVNEKLFF TGTGCCAGTAGTGTGAGACGGACAGGGGTTAATGAAAAACTGTTTTTT
TRBJ2-2 . TRBV6-5 . CASRSQGLGELFF TGTGCCAGCAGATCACAGGGTTTGGGGGAGCTGTTTTTT
TRBJ1-2 . TRBV4-3 . CASSTKSGSYGYTF TGCGCCAGCAGCACCAAATCAGGGTCCTATGGCTACACCTTC
TRBJ2-7 . TRBV29-1 . CSVIQGATYEQYF TGCAGCGTTATACAAGGGGCAACCTACGAGCAGTACTTC
TRBJ1-1 once TRBV9 . CASSVVDDGGPNTEAFF TGTGCCAGCAGCGTAGTAGACGACGGGGGACCGAACACTGAAGCTTTCTTT
TRBJ2-7 . TRBV5-4 TRBD1 CASSLGTGHEQYF TGTGCCAGCAGCTTGGGGACAGGGCACGAGCAGTACTTC
TRBJ2-7 few TRBV7-6 . CASSPRGSYEQYF TGTGCCAGCAGCCCCAGGGGCTCCTACGAGCAGTACTTC
TRBJ1-6 . TRBV10-1 . CASSLTHELPPLHF TGCGCCAGCAGTCTCACACACGAACTACCTCCCCTCCACTTT
TRBJ1-2 once TRBV7-9 . CASSLEQAPNGYTF TGTGCCAGCAGCTTAGAACAGGCCCCTAATGGCTACACCTTC
TRBJ1-2 . TRBV27 . CASSLAGTRSNYGYTF TGTGCCAGCAGTTTGGCCGGGACAAGGTCTAACTATGGCTACACCTTC